The clone carrying this T cell receptor (beta chain) was counted only a few times. CDR1 LGHNT and CDR2 FRNRAP come from the germline V gene. V lost 4 bases and J lost 0, with 12 bases in between. CDR3 length: 15 amino acids. This sample was taken from a study of ipilimumab plus nivolumab after autologous stem cell transplantation. On the study more broadly: A median of about eight nivolumab and 4 or 5 ipilimumab doses were given.

The protocol was immunoSEQ multiplex PCR, while the TCRdb copy is restricted to in-frame clones and leaves out a portion. Here the sample spans 15,000 or so clones, approximately 78% being singletons. This sequence was found in a male donor with diffuse large B-cell lymphoma. The rearrangement uses TRBV12-5 and TRBJ1-1, with D unclear. The sequencing used PBMCs, collected in a trial of ipilimumab plus nivolumab as post-transplant consolidation. The CDR3 region is CASGSPSGMNTEAFF. DNA of the CDR3: TGTGCTAGTGGTTCACCCTCCGGGATGAACACTGAAGCTTTCTTT.